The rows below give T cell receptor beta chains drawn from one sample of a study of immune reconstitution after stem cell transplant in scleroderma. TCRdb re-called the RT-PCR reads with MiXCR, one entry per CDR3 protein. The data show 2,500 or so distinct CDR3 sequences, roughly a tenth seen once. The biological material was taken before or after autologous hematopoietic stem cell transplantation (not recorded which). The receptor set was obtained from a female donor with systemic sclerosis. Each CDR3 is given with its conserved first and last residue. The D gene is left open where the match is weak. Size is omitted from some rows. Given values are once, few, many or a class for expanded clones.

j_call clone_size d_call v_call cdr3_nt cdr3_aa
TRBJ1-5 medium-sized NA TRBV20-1 TGCAGTGCTAGCCGGGGTGATCAGCCCCAGCATTTT CSASRGDQPQHF
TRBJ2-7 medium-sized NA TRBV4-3 TGCGCCAGCAGCCAAGAATATTCAGCCCGCTACGAGCAGTACTTC CASSQEYSARYEQYF
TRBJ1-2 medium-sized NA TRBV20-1 TGCAGTGCTCTGGGCCCGGGACTTGGTAACTATGGCTACACCTTC CSALGPGLGNYGYTF
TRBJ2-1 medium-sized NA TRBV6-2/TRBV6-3 TGTGCCAGCAGTTACCTGGGGCGCAATGAGCAGTTCTTC CASSYLGRNEQFF
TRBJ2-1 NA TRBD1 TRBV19 TGTGCCAGTAGTGGTTCCGCTCGCAGGGGGCGATCCTACAATGAGCAGTTCTTC CASSGSARRGRSYNEQFF
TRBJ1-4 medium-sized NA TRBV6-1 TGTGCCAGCAGTGAAGGGACCCTTAATGAAAAACTGTTTTTT CASSEGTLNEKLFF
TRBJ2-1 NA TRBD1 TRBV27 TGTGCCAGCAGTCTAACGGGGACAGGGGAATACAATGAGCAGTTCTTC CASSLTGTGEYNEQFF
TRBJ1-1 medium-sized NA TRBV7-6 TGTGCCAGCAGCCCCGGGGGGGGAAGAACTGAAGCTTTCTTT CASSPGGGRTEAFF
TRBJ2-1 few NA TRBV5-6 TGTGCCAGCAGCTTGATCACGCCCAATGAGCAGTTCTTC CASSLITPNEQFF
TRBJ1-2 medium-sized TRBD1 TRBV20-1 TGCAGTGCTCCTCCGGGACAGGGGGTTTACTATGGCTACACCTTC CSAPPGQGVYYGYTF
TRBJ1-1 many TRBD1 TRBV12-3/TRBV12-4 TGTGCCAGCAGCGGGGGACAGGGGGCACCTGAAGCTTTCTTT CASSGGQGAPEAFF
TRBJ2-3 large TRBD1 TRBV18 TGTGCCAGCTCCCGGACAGGGGGCACAGATACGCAGTATTTT CASSRTGGTDTQYF
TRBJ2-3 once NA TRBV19 TGTGCCAGTAGTATGAAGGGAACAAGCACAGATACGCAGTATTTT CASSMKGTSTDTQYF
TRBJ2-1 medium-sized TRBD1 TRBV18 TGTGCCAGCTACGTTGGACAGGCCTCCTACAATGAGCAGTTCTTC CASYVGQASYNEQFF
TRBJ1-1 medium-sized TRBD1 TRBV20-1 TGCAGTGCTAGTGCCGTGGGACAGCTGAACACTGAAGCTTTCTTT CSASAVGQLNTEAFF
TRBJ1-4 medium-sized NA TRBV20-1 TGCAGTGCTAGGGGCAGGGAGGAAAAACTGTTTTTT CSARGREEKLFF
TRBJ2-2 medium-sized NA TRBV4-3 TGCGCCAGCAGCCAAGTTTCCGGGGCCGGGGAGCTGTTTTTT CASSQVSGAGELFF
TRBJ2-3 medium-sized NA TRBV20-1 TGCAGTGCTAGAGATGCGGGTGCGATGGGGCAGTATTTT CSARDAGAMGQYF